These 6 T cell receptor beta chains came from one sample sequenced in a study of T cells in Graves' hyperthyroidism and ophthalmopathy. RNA transcripts served as the template for amplifying TCR beta CDR3 regions. Researchers ran a first-round RT-PCR on the TCR CDR3 using the HTBI primer set. TCRdb re-called the multiplex PCR reads with MiXCR, one entry per CDR3 protein. The sample records a few hundred thousand distinct CDR3 sequences, 11% to 15% being singletons. Sequenced: blood. These receptors were obtained from a woman between 35 and 50 years old with Graves' hyperthyroidism.

Comments on this clonotype: At one boundary the junction diverges from the germline segment, which might be a read error. The V and J genes are TRBV7-9 and TRBJ1-4, with D unresolved. CDR3 length: 15 amino acids. The germline CDR1 and CDR2 sequences are SEHNR and FQNEAQ (reference sequence). The CDR3 nucleotides are TGTGCCAGCAGCCCAATGTCTCCCGGGAATGGAAAACTGTTTTTT. It codes for CASSPMSPGNGKLFF.

A note on this clonotype: It is likely a read error, because the conserved phenylalanine at the end of the CDR3 is missing. In DNA form, the CDR3 reads TGCAACCAACAGACAGGGAGTCGCTACGAGCAGTACCTC. Protein sequence: CNQQTGSRYEQYL. The gene calls are TRBV20-1 and TRBJ2-7; 7 nucleotides line up with TRBD1. The germline V gene encodes CDR1 DFQATT and CDR2 SNEGSKA (reference sequence). This CDR3 comprises 13 residues.

The sample holds many counts of this clonotype. The V and J genes are TRBV20-1 and TRBJ1-4; D perhaps matches TRBD1 (5 bases). This CDR3 contains 14 residues. Germline V CDR1 and CDR2: DFQATT, SNEGSKA (reference sequence). V lost 0 bases, J lost 4 bases, and 9 bases lay in between. The CDR3 region is CSARDGTNNEKLFF. The CDR3 nucleotides read TGCAGTGCTAGAGATGGGACTAATAATGAAAAACTGTTTTTT.

On this clonotype: Since a much larger clone is just one base distant, this may be a read error. The chain combines TRBV9 with TRBJ2-2; D is perhaps TRBD1 (5 bases). Germline-derived CDR1 and CDR2 are SGDLS and YYNGEE. Trimming removed 0 bases at V and 1 base at J, with 7 bases between. The CDR3 extends over 15 amino acids. The CDR3 nucleotides are TGTGCCAGCAGCGTAGGGACACAGAACACCGGGGAGCTGTTTTTT. Translated, it gives CASSVGTQNTGELFF. Complete variable domain (other parts from reference TRBV9 and TRBJ2-2): DSGVTQTPKHLITATGQRVTLRCSPRSGDLSVYWYQQSLDQGLQFLIQYYNGEERAKGNILERFSAQQFPDLHSELNLSSLELGDSALYFCASSVGTQNTGELFFGEGSRLTVL.

The table lists this clonotype with many counts. The V gene is TRBV20-1, the J gene TRBJ2-3; tentatively, D is TRBD2 (5 bases). CDR1 and CDR2 (germline): DFQATT, SNEGSKA (reference sequence). The CDR3 is made up of 16 amino acids. V lost 2 bases, J lost 0 bases, and 15 bases lay in between. CDR3 region: CSARPTDSSSTDTQYF. The CDR3 region has the DNA TGCAGTGCTAGACCTACGGACTCCTCTAGCACAGATACGCAGTATTTT.

This clonotype has just a few counts. This clone may be a read error of a much larger clone one base away. This chain connects TRBV3-1 to TRBJ2-5, with D perhaps matching TRBD2 (5 bases). The CDR3 runs 14 residues. Germline assignment: CDR1 LGHDT and CDR2 YNNKEL (reference sequence). The CDR3 DNA sequence: TGTGCCAGCAGACCTAGCTCGCCGCAAGAGACCCAGTGCTTC. Translated: CASRPSSPQETQCF.